Here is one TCR beta chain with its context. Profiling relied on immunoSEQ multiplex PCR, and the TCRdb table lists in-frame clones only, not all of them. Among 50,000 to 65,000 clones, roughly four fifths were seen once, and the ten largest hold under 7%. The sample is drawn from a study of radiotherapy plus CTLA-4 blockade in lung cancer. About the study: Patients showed objective responses in over 15% of cases, and disease control was achieved by less than 35%.

CDR3 length equals 14 residues. Trimming stripped 0 bases from V and 2 bases from J, with 8 bases between. The V gene's germline CDR1 is SGHRS and CDR2 YFSETQ. The chain employs TRBV5-1 and TRBJ1-2; D not resolved. Sequencing used peripheral blood, obtained from a patient treated with radiotherapy plus ipilimumab. The receptor was isolated from a human donor with non-small cell lung cancer whose response to radiotherapy plus ipilimumab could not be evaluated. The CDR3: CASSLERGNYGYTF. As DNA, the CDR3 is TGCGCCAGCAGCTTGGAAAGAGGAAACTATGGCTACACCTTC.